The rows below give T cell receptor beta chains drawn from one sample of a study of T cells in Graves' hyperthyroidism and ophthalmopathy. TCRdb fed the multiplex PCR reads into MiXCR, producing one record per CDR3 protein. The sample carries some 400,000 distinct CDR3 sequences, approximately 13% recorded once. The source material was blood. The receptors come from a woman in her sixties with Graves' hyperthyroidism. CDR3s include the opening cysteine and the closing phenylalanine or tryptophan. D genes are given only for firm matches. Expanded clones get a size class; other rows say once, few or many, or leave the size out.

size	V	J	D	CDR3	DNA
many	TRBV11-3	TRBJ2-1	-	CASSFRRSYNEQFF	TGTGCCAGCAGCTTCCGGAGGTCCTACAATGAGCAGTTCTTC
many	TRBV3-1	TRBJ1-2	-	CASSQQTGGYGYTF	TGTGCCAGCAGCCAACAAACAGGCGGCTATGGCTACACCTTC
-	TRBV20-1	TRBJ2-7	TRBD2	CSATSLAGGIYEQYF	TGCAGTGCTACCTCCCTAGCGGGAGGGATCTACGAGCAGTACTTC
many	TRBV20-1	TRBJ2-5	-	CSARGHRQETQYF	TGCAGTGCCCGAGGCCACCGGCAAGAGACCCAGTACTTC
few	TRBV6-1	TRBJ2-2	-	CASASTTNTGELFF	TGTGCCAGCGCCTCTACGACAAACACCGGGGAGCTGTTTTTT
-	TRBV6-2/TRBV6-3	TRBJ1-5	-	CASSSSGASNQPQHF	-
many	TRBV20-1	TRBJ2-7	TRBD2	CSARGGGGSSYEQYF	TGCAGTGCTAGAGGTGGGGGAGGGAGCTCCTACGAGCAGTACTTC
many	TRBV5-1	TRBJ2-3	TRBD2	CASSTGLAGASTDTQYF	TGCGCCAGCAGCACGGGACTAGCGGGCGCTAGCACAGATACGCAGTATTTT
-	TRBV6-1	TRBJ2-5	-	CASSERGMKETQYF	TGTGCCAGCAGTGAACGGGGGATGAAGGAGACCCAGTACTTC
many	TRBV20-1	TRBJ1-4	-	CSAREGGAREKLFF	TGCAGTGCTAGAGAAGGGGGGGCGCGGGAAAAACTGTTTTTT
-	TRBV28	TRBJ1-4	TRBD1	CASRAAQWGDRSNEKLFF	TGTGCCAGCAGGGCTGCCCAATGGGGGGACAGGTCTAATGAAAAACTGTTTTTT
-	TRBV4-3	TRBJ2-1	TRBD1	CASSRVTGGNYNEQFF	TGCGCCAGCAGCCGTGTTACAGGGGGCAACTACAATGAGCAGTTCTTC
many	TRBV20-1	TRBJ1-1	-	CSAGELGTEAFF	TGCAGTGCTGGGGAGCTGGGGACTGAAGCTTTCTTT
many	TRBV20-1	TRBJ1-5	-	CSADSGRGRPQHF	TGCAGTGCTGACTCTGGTCGGGGGCGACCCCAGCATTTT
many	TRBV7-6	TRBJ2-7	TRBD2	CASSLGGGTFAHEQYF	TGTGCCAGCAGCCTCGGGGGGGGGACTTTCGCCCACGAGCAGTACTTC
-	TRBV11-2	TRBJ2-7	-	CASSLAVGSYEQYF	TGTGCCAGCAGCTTAGCAGTGGGATCCTACGAGCAGTACTTC
-	TRBV2	TRBJ2-5	TRBD1	CASREGTALETQYF	TGTGCCAGCAGAGAAGGGACAGCACTGGAGACCCAGTACTTC
many	TRBV7-2	TRBJ2-3	-	CASSHVGGRISTDTQYF	TGTGCCAGCAGCCACGTAGGGGGGCGCATTAGCACAGATACGCAGTATTTT
many	TRBV11-3	TRBJ1-6	-	CASSAQDDSPLHF	TGTGCCAGCAGCGCGCAGGACGATTCACCCCTCCACTTT
few	TRBV19	TRBJ1-1	-	CASSYRVGTEAFF	TGTGCCAGTAGTTACAGGGTAGGCACTGAAGCTTTCTTT
many	TRBV27	TRBJ2-4	TRBD1	CASSLRGLAKNIQYF	TGTGCCAGCAGTTTAAGGGGGCTAGCCAAAAACATTCAGTACTTC
many	TRBV11-2	TRBJ2-1	-	CASSLGGNPVDEQFF	TGTGCCAGCAGCTTAGGGGGTAATCCTGTCGATGAGCAGTTCTTC
many	TRBV12-3/TRBV12-4	TRBJ1-5	-	CASSPGQSSRQPQHF	TGTGCCAGCAGCCCAGGACAATCCTCGAGGCAGCCCCAGCATTTT
many	TRBV20-1	TRBJ2-2	-	CSARHANTGELFF	TGCAGTGCTAGACACGCGAACACCGGGGAGCTGTTTTTT
many	TRBV7-9	TRBJ2-5	-	CASSPSRLGTGQETQYF	TGTGCCAGCAGCCCCAGCCGACTCGGGACGGGACAAGAGACCCAGTACTTC
-	TRBV6-5	TRBJ1-3	-	CASSYSERGSRNTIYF	TGTGCCAGCAGTTACTCGGAGAGAGGGTCAAGAAACACCATATATTTT
-	TRBV28	TRBJ2-5	-	CASSFLGRQGGETQYF	TGTGCCAGCAGTTTTTTGGGGAGGCAGGGAGGAGAGACCCAGTACTTC
few	TRBV19	TRBJ2-3	-	CASSTGRSADTQYF	TGTGCCAGTAGTACTGGGAGAAGCGCAGATACGCAGTATTTT
many	TRBV11-2	TRBJ1-2	TRBD1	CASSLRTGGSYGYTF	TGTGCCAGCAGCTTACGCACAGGGGGTAGCTATGGCTACACCTTC
many	TRBV5-1	TRBJ1-1	-	CASSLAGQTTEAFF	TGCGCCAGCAGCTTGGCCGGACAGACCACTGAAGCTTTCTTT
few	TRBV27	TRBJ2-5	-	CASSPPSGVETQYF	TGTGCCAGCAGTCCCCCGTCAGGGGTAGAGACCCAGTACTTC
many	TRBV12-3/TRBV12-4	TRBJ1-1	-	CASSLAAGANTEAFF	TGTGCCAGCAGTTTAGCCGCAGGGGCGAACACTGAAGCTTTCTTT
many	TRBV7-9	TRBJ1-2	TRBD1	CASSSIQGTANYGYTF	TGTGCCAGCAGCTCGATACAGGGGACCGCTAACTATGGCTACACCTTC
many	TRBV20-1	TRBJ2-1	-	CSARRLGAGEQFF	TGCAGTGCTAGGAGGCTGGGGGCTGGTGAGCAGTTCTTC
many	TRBV20-1	TRBJ2-3	-	CSARDKPVKATDTQYF	TGCAGTGCCAGGGACAAACCGGTAAAAGCCACAGATACGCAGTATTTT
many	TRBV15	TRBJ2-1	-	CATSSPRALNEQFF	TGTGCCACCAGCAGCCCGAGGGCCCTTAATGAGCAGTTCTTC
-	TRBV19	TRBJ2-7	-	CASSATGTFSYEQYF	TGTGCCAGTAGTGCTACCGGGACGTTTTCCTACGAGCAGTACTTC
-	TRBV11-2	TRBJ2-5	TRBD2	CASSLGLARQETQYF	TGTGCCAGCAGCTTGGGACTAGCGAGACAAGAGACCCAGTACTTC
many	TRBV7-9	TRBJ2-1	-	CASSLEVAVTEQFF	TGTGCCAGCAGCTTAGAGGTAGCGGTCACTGAGCAGTTCTTC
-	TRBV19	TRBJ2-5	-	CASSIGDGIFGLQETQYF	TGTGCCAGTAGTATAGGCGATGGGATTTTCGGACTCCAAGAGACCCAGTACTTC
many	TRBV5-1	TRBJ2-2	-	CASSLEEVTGELFF	TGCGCCAGCAGCTTGGAAGAGGTCACCGGGGAGCTGTTTTTT
many	TRBV6-1	TRBJ1-5	-	CASRDTINQPQHF	TGTGCCAGCAGGGACACTATCAATCAGCCCCAGCATTTT
few	TRBV9	TRBJ1-3	-	CASSVAHGNTIYF	TGTGCCAGCAGCGTAGCCCACGGAAACACCATATATTTT
few	TRBV7-9	TRBJ2-3	TRBD1	CASRRQGAWDTQYF	TGTGCCAGCCGAAGACAGGGGGCTTGGGATACGCAGTATTTT
many	TRBV11-2	TRBJ2-5	-	CASSFFGEETQYF	TGTGCCAGCAGCTTCTTCGGGGAAGAGACCCAGTACTTC
many	TRBV28	TRBJ1-1	-	CASSLFRVRNTEAFF	TGTGCCAGCAGTTTGTTTCGGGTTCGGAACACTGAAGCTTTCTTT
many	TRBV12-3/TRBV12-4	TRBJ1-1	-	CASSPTSGYTEAFF	TGTGCCAGCAGTCCGACAAGCGGGTACACTGAAGCTTTCTTT
many	TRBV12-3/TRBV12-4	TRBJ2-3	TRBD2	CASSYPSGESTDTQYF	TGTGCCAGCAGTTACCCTAGCGGGGAGAGCACAGATACGCAGTATTTT
-	TRBV20-1	TRBJ2-7	-	CSASREHSYEQYF	TGCAGTGCTAGCAGGGAACACTCCTACGAGCAGTACTTC
-	TRBV19	TRBJ2-6	TRBD1	CASSIGQGAPGANVLTF	TGTGCCAGTAGTATCGGGCAGGGGGCGCCTGGGGCCAACGTCCTGACTTTC
-	TRBV3-1	TRBJ2-3	TRBD1	CASSQRTGSTDTQYF	TGTGCCAGCAGCCAAAGGACAGGTAGCACAGATACGCAGTATTTT
many	TRBV28	TRBJ2-7	-	CASSFLSYEQYF	TGTGCCAGCAGTTTTCTATCCTACGAGCAGTACTTC
many	TRBV2	TRBJ2-7	-	CASSEALSSYEQYF	TGTGCCAGCAGTGAAGCGCTTAGCTCCTACGAGCAGTACTTC
many	TRBV2	TRBJ1-2	-	CASSVRPTNYGYTF	TGTGCCAGCAGTGTGAGACCTACTAACTATGGCTACACCTTC
once	TRBV7-2	TRBJ2-7	-	CASSLAYPHGAEHYEQYF	TGTGCCAGCAGCTTAGCGTACCCCCACGGGGCCGAGCATTACGAGCAGTACTTC